The 28 T cell receptor beta chains below come from one sample, sequenced in a study of shared clonotypes between healthy human individuals. The repertoire was sequenced with immunoSEQ multiplex PCR; TCRdb's copy has only in-frame clones and lacks some. The sample holds approximately 500,000 clones, 60% to 80% seen once. Sequencing used PBMCs. The receptor source for this set is a woman aged 40 to 50 in good health. Some clones in this sample may be carry-over from other donors' samples.

The chain is built from TRBV7-9 and TRBJ2-7; D may be TRBD2 (5 bases). V lost 5 bases and J 0 bases, leaving 14 bases between the germline ends. The germline V gene encodes CDR1 SEHNR and CDR2 FQNEAQ (reference sequence). This CDR3 is 15 amino acids long. This CDR3 reads CASSAGSSTSYEQYF. The CDR3 coding sequence is TGTGCCAGCAGCGCCGGGTCTAGCACCTCCTACGAGCAGTACTTC.

V and J are TRBV7-3 and TRBJ2-3; D may be TRBD1 or TRBD2 (6 bases each). The CDR3 sequence is 14 residues long. The germline gives CDR1 SGHTA, CDR2 FQGTGA. Trimming cost V 5 bases and J 3 bases, with 12 bases left between them. CDR3 residues: CASSGPGATDTQYF. The CDR3 DNA reads as TGTGCCAGCAGCGGCCCGGGGGCAACAGATACGCAGTATTTT.

The J gene is TRBJ2-7, the V gene TRBV18; D uncertain. This CDR3 has 14 amino acids. Germline lookup yields CDR1 KGHSH and CDR2 LQKENI. Trimming removed 2 bases from V and 0 bases from J, with 8 bases in between. Written as DNA, the CDR3 is TGTGCCAGCTCACCAGGGCGGACCTCCTACGAGCAGTACTTC. Protein: CASSPGRTSYEQYF.

This clone was counted ten times or more. Other DNA sequences from this sample encode an identical CDR3 as well. J is TRBJ1-1 and V is TRBV9; 7 positions agree with TRBD1. The CDR3 consists of 14 residues. Germline assignment: CDR1 SGDLS and CDR2 YYNGEE. The junction had 4 bases not matched to a gene; V was cut back by 0 bases and J by 5 bases. CDR3 region: CASSVGGRGTEAFF. CDR3 coding DNA: TGTGCCAGCAGCGTAGGTGGCAGGGGGACTGAAGCTTTCTTT. Drawing the rest from reference TRBV9 and TRBJ1-1, the complete variable domain is DSGVTQTPKHLITATGQRVTLRCSPRSGDLSVYWYQQSLDQGLQFLIQYYNGEERAKGNILERFSAQQFPDLHSELNLSSLELGDSALYFCASSVGGRGTEAFFGQGTRLTVV.

The chain employs TRBV6-5 and TRBJ2-5; 7 bases align to TRBD2. V gave up 5 bases and J gave up 2 bases; unmatched junction bases: 5. The CDR3 runs to 14 residues. Germline V CDR1 and CDR2: MNHEY, SVGAGI. This CDR3 reads CASSRREVQETQYF. CDR3 DNA: TGTGCCAGCAGTCGCCGGGAGGTTCAAGAGACCCAGTACTTC.

This clone was counted only a few times. The V and J genes are TRBV5-1 and TRBJ2-7; D gene unclear. Trimming shortened V by 5 bases and J by 2 bases, and 17 bases separated the two germline ends. CDR1 and CDR2 (germline): SGHRS, YFSETQ. The CDR3 sequence is 15 residues long. The CDR3 is CASRFGVAHTYEQYF. The CDR3 DNA reads TGCGCCAGCAGATTTGGCGTTGCCCATACCTACGAGCAGTACTTC.

The chain couples TRBV5-6 to TRBJ2-4; maybe TRBD1 (6 bases). CDR3 length: 13 amino acids. V lost 3 bases, J lost 5 bases, and 9 bases lay in between. The V gene's germline CDR1 is SGHDT and CDR2 YYEEEE. CDR3 DNA: TGTGCCAGCAGCTCGGACAGCCAAAACATTCAGTACTTC. This gives the protein CASSSDSQNIQYF.

The CDR3 nucleotides are TGTGCCAGCAGTTTCTGGGAGAACACTGAAGCTTTCTTT. Translating gives CASSFWENTEAFF. This sequence joins TRBV28 and TRBJ1-1, with D unclear. The CDR3 contains 13 residues. Germline-derived CDR1 and CDR2 are MDHEN and SYDVKM. V lost 3 bases and J 1 base, leaving 6 bases between the germline ends. Based on the CDR3 plus reference TRBV28 and TRBJ1-1, the full variable domain is DVKVTQSSRYLVKRTGEKVFLECVQDMDHENMFWYRQDPGLGLRLIYFSYDVKMKEKGDIPEGYSVSREKKERFSLILESASTNQTSMYLCASSFWENTEAFFGQGTRLTVV.

This clone was picked up one time. The chain links TRBV7-3 to TRBJ1-1; 8 nucleotides align to TRBD1. V trimming: 5 bases; J trimming: 6 bases; junction bases outside the gene matches: 5. The CDR3 runs 13 residues. CDR1 is SGHTA, CDR2 FQGTGA, per germline. The CDR3 region is CASSQDREAEAFF. CDR3 sequence (DNA): TGTGCCAGCAGCCAGGACAGGGAGGCTGAAGCTTTCTTT. The whole variable domain, filled in from reference TRBV7-3 and TRBJ1-1, reads GAGVSQTPSNKVTEKGKYVELRCDPISGHTALYWYRQSLGQGPEFLIYFQGTGAADDSGLPNDRFFAVRPEGSVSTLKIQRTERGDSAVYLCASSQDREAEAFFGQGTRLTVV.

The chain links TRBV9 to TRBJ2-5, with 8 positions matching TRBD2. Germline trimming cut 3 bases from V and 5 bases from J; bases unmatched to any gene: 9. The CDR3 spans 15 residues. Germline assignment: CDR1 SGDLS and CDR2 YYNGEE. CDR3 residues: CASSGGEGGRETQYF. CDR3 DNA: TGTGCCAGCAGCGGCGGAGAGGGCGGGAGGGAGACCCAGTACTTC.

The chain has TRBV4-1 and TRBJ2-3; 14 bases are a match to TRBD2. Germline V gene lookup returns CDR1 MGHRA and CDR2 YSYEKL. The CDR3 spans 19 residues. Trimming cost V 2 bases and J 3 bases; bases outside gene matches: 10. CDR3 protein: CASSQSEGGLAGETDTQYF. The CDR3 DNA is TGCGCCAGCAGCCAATCCGAGGGGGGACTAGCGGGAGAGACAGATACGCAGTATTTT.

The CDR3 loop reads CASSSPGGETQYF. The CDR3 DNA is TGTGCCAGCAGCTCTCCGGGTGGAGAGACCCAGTACTTC. This chain links TRBV7-9 with TRBJ2-5; D gene ambiguous. Per germline, CDR1 SEHNR and CDR2 FQNEAQ (reference sequence). V dropped 4 bases and J dropped 4 bases, with 10 bases sitting between them. The CDR3 runs 13 residues. The whole variable domain, filled in from reference TRBV7-9 and TRBJ2-5, reads DTGVSQNPRHKITKRGQNVTFRCDPISEHNRLYWYRQTLGQGPEFLTYFQNEAQLEKSRLLSDRFSAERPKGSFSTLEIQRTEQGDSAMYLCASSSPGGETQYFGPGTRLLVL.

The V and J genes are TRBV29-1 and TRBJ1-4; D is uncertain. The CDR3 spans 11 residues. The germline V gene encodes CDR1 SQVTM and CDR2 ANQGSEA. Between the trimmed V and J ends, which lost 4 bases and 8 bases, there was a span of 8 bases. The CDR3 coding sequence is TGCAGCGTTGTACAAAGAGAAAAACTGTTTTTT. This gives the protein CSVVQREKLFF.

As regards this clone: Other DNA sequences from this sample encode an identical CDR3 as well. V usage is TRBV5-4 and J usage is TRBJ2-7; TRBD1 matches at 7 bases. The junction had 6 bases not matched to a gene; V was cut back by 3 bases and J by 0 bases. Per the germline V gene, CDR1 is SGHNT and CDR2 is YYREEE (reference sequence). This CDR3 is built from 15 residues. DNA for the CDR3: TGTGCCAGCAGCTCCGGGACAGCCCCCTCCTACGAGCAGTACTTC. It translates to CASSSGTAPSYEQYF.

In regard to this clone: A far larger clone is a single base away, which makes a read error likely. The DNA is left out, because the CDR3 cannot be placed on it with certainty; the CDR3 is given as TCRdb lists it. V is TRBV28 and J is TRBJ1-2. Termini included, the CDR3 measures 12 amino acids. Germline V gene sequence: CDR1 MDHEN, CDR2 SYDVKM. The CDR3 region is CAGSNSVGEGTF.

The V and J genes are TRBV2 and TRBJ1-5, with 8 positions matching TRBD1. V was clipped by 5 bases and J by 3 bases; unmatched bases: 3. The CDR3 totals 14 residues. Germline lookup yields CDR1 SNHLY and CDR2 FYNNEI. Written as DNA, the CDR3 is TGTGCCAGCAGTTGGACAGGGCCCAATCAGCCCCAGCATTTT. Translation gives CASSWTGPNQPQHF. Complete variable domain (other parts from reference TRBV2 and TRBJ1-5): EPEVTQTPSHQVTQMGQEVILRCVPISNHLYFYWYRQILGQKVEFLVSFYNNEISEKSEIFDDQFSVERPDGSNFTLKIRSTKLEDSAMYFCASSWTGPNQPQHFGDGTRLSIL.

The chain couples TRBV19 to TRBJ2-6; a possible D gene is TRBD1 (7 bases). The CDR3 has 16 amino acids. V dropped 6 bases and J dropped 1 base, with 13 bases sitting between them. Germline V gives CDR1 LNHDA, CDR2 SQIVND (reference sequence). The CDR3 DNA sequence: TGTGCCAGTAGCTCCAGGGGGGTATCTGGGGCCAACGTCCTGACTTTC. This sequence encodes CASSSRGVSGANVLTF.

J is TRBJ2-5 and V is TRBV7-2, with 10 bases lining up with TRBD2. The CDR3 totals 16 residues. Trimming at V came to 5 bases and at J to 5 bases, leaving 11 bases not matched to a gene. Per the germline V gene, CDR1 is SGHTA and CDR2 is FQGNSA. CDR3 protein: CASSPYSLAGVETQYF. The CDR3 DNA reads TGTGCCAGCAGCCCCTATTCGCTAGCGGGAGTTGAGACCCAGTACTTC. The full variable domain, rest sourced from reference TRBV7-2 and TRBJ2-5, is GAGVSQSPSNKVTEKGKDVELRCDPISGHTALYWYRQSLGQGLEFLIYFQGNSAPDKSGLPSDRFSAERTGGSVSTLTIQRTQQEDSAVYLCASSPYSLAGVETQYFGPGTRLLVL.

This chain joins TRBV9 and TRBJ2-3; D gene unclear. Germline lookup yields CDR1 SGDLS and CDR2 YYNGEE. This CDR3 spans 13 amino acids. Trimming took 0 bases from V and 6 from J, leaving 8 bases between them. The DNA of the CDR3 is TGTGCCAGCAGCGTAGCCCCTCACGATACGCAGTATTTT. It translates to CASSVAPHDTQYF.

This clone was observed a handful of times. CDR3 nucleotide sequence: TGTGCCAGCGCTGGACAGGGAGAATACGAGCAGTACTTC. This gives the protein CASAGQGEYEQYF. The chain recombines TRBV18 with TRBJ2-7, with 8 bases aligning to TRBD1. CDR1 is KGHSH and CDR2 is LQKENI in the germline V gene. CDR3 length: 13 amino acids. The V segment lost 8 bases and the J segment 4 bases; nucleotides outside the gene matches: 7.

At least ten counts were recorded for this clone. The chain employs TRBV29-1 and TRBJ2-7; D gene unclear. With 4 bases removed from V and 5 bases from J, the gap between germline ends came to 12 bases. Germline assignment: CDR1 SQVTM and CDR2 ANQGSEA. The CDR3 totals 12 residues. CDR3 DNA: TGCAGCGTTGTCACCGCCAGCGACGAGCAGTACTTC. Amino acids: CSVVTASDEQYF.

This chain links TRBV6-1 with TRBJ2-3, with 8 bases lining up with TRBD1. The CDR3 contains 14 residues. Germline V gene lookup returns CDR1 MNHNS and CDR2 SASEGT. V lost 8 bases, J lost 3 bases, and 7 bases stayed unmatched. The chain's CDR3 is CASAPGGLTDTQYF. CDR3 coding DNA: TGTGCCAGCGCTCCAGGGGGCCTGACAGATACGCAGTATTTT.

V gene TRBV19 combines with J gene TRBJ1-2; D is undetermined. The CDR3 runs to 15 residues. V lost 1 base, J lost 8 bases, and 17 bases lay in between. Germline assignment: CDR1 LNHDA and CDR2 SQIVND (reference sequence). This CDR3 reads CASSIGVSSNGGYTF. The CDR3 DNA reads TGTGCCAGTAGTATAGGGGTATCATCGAACGGAGGCTACACCTTC.

Details on this clone: The sample contains more than one DNA sequence encoding this CDR3. DNA of the CDR3: TGCGCCAGCAGCCACCCGGGACTAGCGGGAGGTGGCAATGAGCAGTTCTTC. Translating gives CASSHPGLAGGGNEQFF. This sequence joins TRBV4-3 and TRBJ2-1; TRBD2 matches at 15 bases. Looked up from germline, CDR1 is LGHNA and CDR2 is YSLEER. The CDR3 length is 17 residues. V lost 3 bases and J lost 6; bases outside the gene matches: 6.

This chain links TRBV4-2 with TRBJ1-2; D unclear. Trimming cost V 0 bases and J 3 bases, with 5 bases left between them. The germline gives CDR1 LGHNA, CDR2 YNFKEQ. The CDR3 spans 13 residues. DNA of the CDR3: TGTGCCAGCAGCCAAGACAAGGACTATGGCTACACCTTC. This codes for CASSQDKDYGYTF.

J is TRBJ2-5 and V is TRBV5-1; D assignment may be TRBD1 or TRBD2 (5 bases each). Per the germline V gene, CDR1 is SGHRS and CDR2 is YFSETQ. The CDR3 covers 14 residues. Trimming left V 3 bases short and J 4 bases short, with 13 bases between. In DNA form, the CDR3 reads TGCGCCAGCAGCTCATCAGGGAGTGGAGAGACCCAGTACTTC. This codes for CASSSSGSGETQYF.

This chain joins TRBV19 and TRBJ2-1, with D hard to call. V was shortened by 2 bases and J by 0 bases, with 8 bases between the two germline ends. CDR3 length equals 15 residues. Germline V lookup: CDR1 LNHDA, CDR2 SQIVND (reference sequence). CDR3 region: CASSIPPNSYNEQFF. For the CDR3, the DNA is TGTGCCAGTAGTATACCCCCCAACTCCTACAATGAGCAGTTCTTC.

The chain joins TRBV7-8 to TRBJ1-4; D gene uncertain. With 0 bases removed from V and 10 bases from J, the gap between germline ends came to 15 bases. Germline V gene data show CDR1 as SGHVS and CDR2 as FQNEAQ. This CDR3 has 15 amino acids. The CDR3 here is CASSLAPGSEGKLFF. CDR3 DNA sequence: TGTGCCAGCAGCTTAGCTCCGGGCTCCGAGGGAAAACTGTTTTTT.